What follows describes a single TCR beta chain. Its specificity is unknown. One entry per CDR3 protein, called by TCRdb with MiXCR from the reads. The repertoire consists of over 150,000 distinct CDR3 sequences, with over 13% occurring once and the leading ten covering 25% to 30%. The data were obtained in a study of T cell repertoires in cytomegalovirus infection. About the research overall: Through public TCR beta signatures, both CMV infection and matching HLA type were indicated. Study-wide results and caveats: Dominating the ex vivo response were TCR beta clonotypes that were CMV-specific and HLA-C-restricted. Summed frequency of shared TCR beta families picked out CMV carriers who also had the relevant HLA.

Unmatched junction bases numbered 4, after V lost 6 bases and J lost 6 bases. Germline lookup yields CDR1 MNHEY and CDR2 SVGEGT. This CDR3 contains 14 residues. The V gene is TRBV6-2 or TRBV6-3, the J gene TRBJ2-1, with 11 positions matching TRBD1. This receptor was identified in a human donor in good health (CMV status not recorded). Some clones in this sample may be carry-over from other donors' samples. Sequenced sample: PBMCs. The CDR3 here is CASSRDRGGNEQFF. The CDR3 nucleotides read TGTGCCAGCAGCAGGGACAGGGGGGGCAATGAGCAGTTCTTC.